One sample yielded the 22 T cell receptor beta chains listed below, sequenced in a study of CD8+CD57+ T cells in acquired aplastic anemia. TCR beta VDJ combinations and CDR3 sequences were profiled from genomic DNA. TCRdb reprocessed the reads via MiXCR and lists one record per CDR3 protein. The profile shows about 200,000 distinct CDR3 sequences, 60% to 80% of them singletons. Selection for sequencing was limited to patients who had shown CD8+CD57+ cell expansion by flow cytometry. The sequenced sample consisted of sorted CD4+, CD8+, or CD8+CD57+ T cells (not recorded which) from PBMCs. The receptor source for this set is a human donor with aplastic anemia.

This clonotype appeared a few times. This rearrangement joins TRBV2 to TRBJ1-6, with D possibly being TRBD1 (5 bases). From germline, CDR1 is SNHLY and CDR2 FYNNEI. The CDR3 runs to 14 residues. V lost 1 base and J lost 8, with 9 bases in between. The DNA of the CDR3 is TGTGCCAGCAGTGAAGGCCAGGGATATTCACCCCTCCACTTT. It is translated as CASSEGQGYSPLHF.

The V call is TRBV9, the J call TRBJ2-7, with D perhaps matching TRBD2 (6 bases). V was pared by 0 bases and J by 3 bases, with 22 bases between. The CDR3 sequence is 18 residues long. Germline assignment: CDR1 SGDLS and CDR2 YYNGEE. In nucleotides, the CDR3 is TGTGCCAGCAGCGTAGCCCCACCGGGACTTGGGGGGATCTACGAGCAGTACTTC. This gives the protein CASSVAPPGLGGIYEQYF.

This clonotype was counted ten times or more. The chain uses TRBV5-6 and TRBJ2-7; D uncertain. V lost 0 bases to trimming and J lost 6 bases, with 7 bases between them. The CDR3 loop spans 12 amino acids. Germline lookup yields CDR1 SGHDT and CDR2 YYEEEE. CDR3 in amino acids: CASSLASSEQYF. The DNA for the CDR3 is TGTGCCAGCAGCTTGGCTAGTTCCGAGCAGTACTTC.

This clonotype was detected only once. The chain carries TRBV7-2 and TRBJ2-1, with D hard to call. The germline V gene encodes CDR1 SGHTA and CDR2 FQGNSA. The length of the CDR3 is 14 residues. Trimming left V 0 bases short and J 2 bases short, with 5 bases between. In DNA, the CDR3 is TGTGCCAGCAGCTTAGCTAGCCCCTACAATGAGCAGTTCTTC. Translating gives CASSLASPYNEQFF.

The rearrangement links TRBV20-1 to TRBJ2-7; 10 nucleotides line up with TRBD2. The CDR3 spans 15 residues. V shed 1 base, J shed 7 bases, and the junction held 10 bases outside the gene matches. CDR1 is DFQATT and CDR2 is SNEGSKA in the germline V gene (reference sequence). DNA for the CDR3: TGCAGTGCTAGAGGCAGCCTAGCGGGAGTACGGGAGCAGTACTTC. Translation: CSARGSLAGVREQYF.

This clonotype has just a few counts. This rearrangement joins TRBV5-6 to TRBJ2-7; no clear D. CDR3 length equals 15 residues. Looked up from germline, CDR1 is SGHDT and CDR2 is YYEEEE. V was cut by 0 bases and J by 3 bases, with 13 bases left in between. CDR3 sequence reads: CASSLEGQPFYEQYF. The CDR3 DNA reads TGTGCCAGCAGCTTGGAGGGTCAGCCTTTCTACGAGCAGTACTTC.

The chain links TRBV4-3 to TRBJ2-5; D not certain. The V gene lost 5 bases and the J gene lost 5 bases, with 18 bases spanning the gap. Germline CDR1 LGHNA, CDR2 YSLEER. The CDR3 extends over 15 amino acids. Written as DNA, the CDR3 is TGCGCCAGCAGCTTCCGGGCCGGAGATAGGGAGACCCAGTACTTC. It encodes CASSFRAGDRETQYF.

This clonotype was recorded a few times. The V and J genes are TRBV6-1 and TRBJ2-7; no firm D call. This CDR3 contains 12 residues. Trimming pared 4 bases from V and 6 bases from J, leaving 10 bases between. CDR1 and CDR2 (germline): MNHNS, SASEGT. This CDR3 reads CASSADKSEQYF. The CDR3 nucleotides are TGTGCCAGCAGTGCCGACAAGAGCGAGCAGTACTTC.

This chain joins TRBV25-1 and TRBJ1-2; TRBD1 agrees at 7 bases. The V gene's germline CDR1 is MGHDK and CDR2 SYGVNS. This CDR3 is built from 12 residues. V was clipped by 9 bases and J by 3 bases; unmatched bases: 4. The CDR3 reads CASRTGHYGYTF. CDR3 coding DNA: TGTGCCAGTAGGACAGGCCACTATGGCTACACCTTC.

The chain has TRBV5-1 and TRBJ2-7; D is uncertain. CDR1 SGHRS and CDR2 YFSETQ come from the germline V gene. V lost 4 bases to trimming and J lost 0 bases, with 17 bases between them. The CDR3 has 16 amino acids. CDR3 amino acids: CASSRTEQATSYEQYF. The CDR3 DNA reads TGCGCCAGCAGCCGAACGGAGCAGGCGACCTCCTACGAGCAGTACTTC.

CDR3 nucleotide sequence: TGTGCCAGCAGCGCCCTATTGGGACACGAGAACACCGGGGAGCTGTTTTTT. Translating gives CASSALLGHENTGELFF. V usage is TRBV9 and J usage is TRBJ2-2; D possibly corresponds to TRBD1 (6 bases). The CDR3 contains 17 residues. V lost 3 bases to trimming and J lost 1 base, with 16 bases between them. Germline V CDR1 and CDR2: SGDLS, YYNGEE.

The chain employs TRBV5-4 and TRBJ1-2; no clear D gene. V was pared by 0 bases and J by 9 bases, with 6 bases between. CDR1 SGHNT and CDR2 YYREEE come from the germline V gene (reference sequence). This CDR3 comprises 11 residues. CDR3 protein: CASSLDGSYTF. The DNA of the CDR3 is TGTGCCAGCAGCTTGGACGGCAGCTACACCTTC.

This rearrangement joins TRBV19 to TRBJ2-7; tentatively, D is TRBD1 or TRBD2 (5 bases each). Between the trimmed V and J ends, which lost 1 base and 5 bases, there was a span of 15 bases. The CDR3 runs to 15 residues. Germline assignment: CDR1 LNHDA and CDR2 SQIVND (reference sequence). CDR3 loop: CASSIAGTGLNEQYF. The CDR3 DNA follows: TGTGCCAGTAGTATAGCTGGGACGGGGTTAAACGAGCAGTACTTC.

The chain carries TRBV7-2 and TRBJ1-6, with D possibly being TRBD1 (6 bases). This CDR3 has 13 amino acids. CDR1 and CDR2 from the germline V gene are SGHTA and FQGNSA. Trimming took off 1 base at V and 13 bases at J, with 11 bases between the two ends. CDR3: CASSLDRVRPLHF. CDR3 DNA: TGTGCCAGCAGCTTAGACAGGGTTCGGCCCCTCCACTTT.

This clonotype was seen a few times. The genes are TRBV7-6 and TRBJ2-7, with D possibly matching TRBD1 (6 bases). Germline V CDR1 and CDR2: SGHVS, FNYEAQ. The length of the CDR3 is 15 residues. V lost 2 bases, J lost 6 bases, and 17 bases lay in between. Here the CDR3 reads CASSLNGQGPLEQYF. DNA for the CDR3: TGTGCCAGCAGCTTAAACGGGCAGGGGCCGCTCGAGCAGTACTTC. The full variable domain, with the rest looked up from reference TRBV7-6 and TRBJ2-7, is GAGVSQSPRYKVTKRGQDVALRCDPISGHVSLYWYRQALGQGPEFLTYFNYEAQQDKSGLPNDRFSAERPEGSISTLTIQRTEQRDSAMYRCASSLNGQGPLEQYFGPGTRLTVT.

The genes are TRBV7-2 and TRBJ2-2; TRBD2 matches 8 bases. Trimming at V came to 5 bases and at J to 6 bases, leaving 11 bases not matched to a gene. The CDR3 length is 16 residues. Germline-derived CDR1 and CDR2 are SGHTA and FQGNSA. The CDR3 loop reads CASSRGGTSFSGELFF. The DNA for the CDR3 is TGTGCCAGCAGCCGGGGGGGGACTAGTTTTTCCGGGGAGCTGTTTTTT.

The V gene is TRBV7-9, the J gene TRBJ1-1; tentative D call: TRBD1 (6 bases). Germline V gene data show CDR1 as SEHNR and CDR2 as FQNEAQ (reference sequence). V was cut by 10 bases and J by 5 bases, with 11 bases left in between. The CDR3 extends over 11 amino acids. The chain's CDR3 is CATAGDTEAFF. In nucleotides, the CDR3 is TGTGCCACAGCAGGGGATACTGAAGCTTTCTTT.

As concerns this clonotype: One end of the junction fails to match germline, which may point to a read error. The V gene is TRBV2, the J gene TRBJ2-7, with 15 bases fitting TRBD2. The germline V gene encodes CDR1 SNHLY and CDR2 FYNNEI. CDR3 length equals 16 residues. This CDR3 is CATSDWTSGGAGEQYF. The CDR3 DNA is TGTGCCACCAGTGATTGGACTAGCGGGGGGGCGGGTGAGCAGTACTTC.

This sequence joins TRBV5-1 and TRBJ2-3; D might be TRBD2 (6 bases). CDR3 length: 15 amino acids. CDR1 and CDR2 from the germline V gene are SGHRS and YFSETQ. Between the trimmed V and J ends, which lost 0 bases and 1 base, there was a span of 9 bases. The CDR3 region has the DNA TGCGCCAGCAGCTTGGGGCGGGGTGGCACAGATACGCAGTATTTT. Protein: CASSLGRGGTDTQYF.

V usage is TRBV11-3 and J usage is TRBJ1-1; D call uncertain. The germline V gene has CDR1 SGHNT and CDR2 YENEEA. Trimming left V 4 bases short and J 6 bases short, with 15 bases between. The CDR3 length is 14 residues. CDR3 region: CASSSQAVESEAFF. In DNA, the CDR3 is TGTGCCAGCAGCTCGCAAGCGGTTGAGTCTGAAGCTTTCTTT.

This clonotype occurred once. The chain uses TRBV12-3 or TRBV12-4 and TRBJ1-1, with TRBD1 identical over 10 bases. After removal of 3 bases from V and 10 bases from J, the junction contained 2 bases not matched to a gene. This CDR3 has 12 residues. The CDR3 nucleotides are TGTGCCAGCAGTTTTAGGACAGGGGGAGCTTTCTTT. It is translated as CASSFRTGGAFF.

J is TRBJ1-1 and V is TRBV7-9; TRBD1 might be the D (5 bases). The CDR3 spans 12 residues. Germline CDR1 SEHNR, CDR2 FQNEAQ (reference sequence). Trimming stripped 5 bases from V and 11 bases from J, with 15 bases between. This CDR3 is CASSLGGERAFF. In DNA, the CDR3 is TGTGCCAGCAGCCTTGGGGGGGAGAGGGCTTTCTTT.